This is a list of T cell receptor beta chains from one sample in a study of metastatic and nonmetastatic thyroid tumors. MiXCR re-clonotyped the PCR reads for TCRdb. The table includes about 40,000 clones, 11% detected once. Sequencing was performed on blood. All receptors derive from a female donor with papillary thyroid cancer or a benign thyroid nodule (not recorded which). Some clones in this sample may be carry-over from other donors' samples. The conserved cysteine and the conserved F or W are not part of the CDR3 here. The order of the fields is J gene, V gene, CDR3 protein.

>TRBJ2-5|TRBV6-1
ASSEYGDRQETQY
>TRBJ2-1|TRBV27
ASSLRSSGRANEQF
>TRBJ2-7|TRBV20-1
SARASGQGHGNRYEQY
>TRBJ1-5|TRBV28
ASSRRPGQGARCQPQH
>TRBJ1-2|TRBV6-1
ASSEVMASYGYT
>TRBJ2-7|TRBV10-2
ASSGLYEQY
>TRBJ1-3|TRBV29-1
SVVADSRNTIY
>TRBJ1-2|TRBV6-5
ASSYSGQGVYGYT
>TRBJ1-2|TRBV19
AASPGGHYGYT
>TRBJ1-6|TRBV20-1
SARMGGIDYNSPLH
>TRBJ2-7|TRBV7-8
ASSLGESLAGGPVPYEQY
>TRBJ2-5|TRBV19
ASSTLPRETQY
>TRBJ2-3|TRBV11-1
ASSLESGSYTQY
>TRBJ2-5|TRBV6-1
ASSPAGSETQY
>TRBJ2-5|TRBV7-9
ASSLEAFQETQY
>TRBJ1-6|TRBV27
ASTGSYNSPLH
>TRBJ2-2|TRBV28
ASSFSGMGGELF
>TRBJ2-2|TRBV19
ASIGQGAGELF
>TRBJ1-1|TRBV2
ASSDLGARTEAF
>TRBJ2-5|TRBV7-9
ASSFQGNWETQY
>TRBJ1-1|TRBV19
ASMEQGGTEAF
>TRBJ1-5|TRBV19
ASSLRGGDSNQPQH
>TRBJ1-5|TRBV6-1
ASSRNLWEPQH
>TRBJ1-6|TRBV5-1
ASSLEQGDNSPLH
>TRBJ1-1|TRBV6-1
ASTRRGGVRTEAF
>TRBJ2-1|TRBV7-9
ASSPTAESYNEQF
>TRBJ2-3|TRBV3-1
ASSLGTSGSPDTQY
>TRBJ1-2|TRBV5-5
ASSLTLEANYGYT
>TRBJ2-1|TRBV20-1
SARLRLGVLNEQF
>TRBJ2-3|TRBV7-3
ASSLKGRDTQY
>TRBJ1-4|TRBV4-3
ASSQVAVDEKLF
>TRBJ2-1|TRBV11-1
ASSLVWTKNNEQF
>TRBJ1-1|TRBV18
ASSLNPKNTEAF
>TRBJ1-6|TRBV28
ASSWTGSYNSPLH
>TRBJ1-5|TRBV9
ASSVGWGGVQPQH
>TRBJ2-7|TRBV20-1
SAKAWGREQY
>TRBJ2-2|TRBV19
ASSPQVATGELF
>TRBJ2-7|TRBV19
ASSMELVRAYEQY
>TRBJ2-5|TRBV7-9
ASSLEVQETQY
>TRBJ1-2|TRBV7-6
ASSPRGINYGYT
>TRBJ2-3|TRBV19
ASRGTPDTQY
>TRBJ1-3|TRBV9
ASSDAAGNTIY
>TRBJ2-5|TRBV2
ASSKTTGGETQY
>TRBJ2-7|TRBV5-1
ASSLVELAGGRSYEQY
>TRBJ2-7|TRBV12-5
ASGLVRGGSSYEQY
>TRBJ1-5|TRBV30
ALNPGRAFEGHQPQH
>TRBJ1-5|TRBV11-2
ASSLDVDQPQH
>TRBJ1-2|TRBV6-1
ASREDGYT
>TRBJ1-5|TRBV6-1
ASRAQGNQPQH
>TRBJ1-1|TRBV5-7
ASSSTGWIADNTEAF
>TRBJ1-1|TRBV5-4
ASSLGYLGGDMNTEAF
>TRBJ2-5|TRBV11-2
ASSLEGTRGKTQY
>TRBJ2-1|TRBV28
ASSPPSGARDEQF
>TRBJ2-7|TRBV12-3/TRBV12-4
ASSRGLAGEQY
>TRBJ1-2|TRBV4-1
ASSQGGRGSDYGYT
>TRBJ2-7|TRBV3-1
ASSQYQAYEQY
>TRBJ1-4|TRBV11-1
ASSLNQGDLSATNEKLF